The 5 T cell receptor beta chains presented below share a single source sample, sequenced in a study of blood T cell repertoires in COVID-19. Assay: immunoSEQ multiplex PCR; the TCRdb copy retains only in-frame clones and omits some. The table records about 380,000 clones, roughly 90% of them present only once. Sequenced input: PBMCs or T cells enriched from blood (not recorded which). Receptor source: a woman aged 30 to 39 who had recovered from COVID-19.

In this sample, this clone turned up once. This chain links TRBV28 with TRBJ1-5; D is ambiguous. Germline CDR1 MDHEN, CDR2 SYDVKM. The CDR3 loop spans 14 amino acids. V was cut by 8 bases and J by 2 bases, with 13 bases left in between. The chain's CDR3 is CASGESLGNQPQHF. In DNA, the CDR3 is TGTGCCAGCGGTGAGTCCCTTGGCAATCAGCCCCAGCATTTT.

This sequence joins TRBV2 and TRBJ2-7; D is undetermined. The germline V and J ends were trimmed by 7 bases and 6 bases, with 13 bases remaining between them. Germline assignment: CDR1 SNHLY and CDR2 FYNNEI. The CDR3 extends over 12 amino acids. CDR3 amino acids: CASTPNSGEQYF. The CDR3 DNA reads as TGTGCCAGCACCCCCAACTCGGGCGAGCAGTACTTC.

The chain combines TRBV4-1 with TRBJ2-7; 10 bases map to TRBD2. CDR1 is MGHRA and CDR2 is YSYEKL in the germline V gene. The CDR3 length is 19 residues. After removal of 0 bases from V and 4 bases from J, the junction contained 15 bases not matched to a gene. CDR3 in amino acids: CASSQENGLADPTRYEQYF. CDR3 nucleotide sequence: TGCGCCAGCAGCCAAGAGAACGGACTAGCGGACCCCACCAGATACGAGCAGTACTTC.

J is TRBJ2-1 and V is TRBV5-1; TRBD2 agrees at 12 bases. V lost 0 bases to trimming and J lost 0 bases; unmatched junction nucleotides: 4. The CDR3 length is 18 residues. Germline CDR1 SGHRS, CDR2 YFSETQ. The CDR3 sequence: CASSLEELAGGSYNEQFF. The CDR3 bases are TGCGCCAGCAGCTTGGAGGAACTAGCGGGGGGCTCCTACAATGAGCAGTTCTTC.

This clone occurred once. This chain joins TRBV5-1 and TRBJ1-6, with D possibly being TRBD1 (6 bases). Trimming pared 0 bases from V and 10 bases from J, leaving 14 bases between. This CDR3 has 15 amino acids. Germline V gene sequence: CDR1 SGHRS, CDR2 YFSETQ. CDR3 DNA: TGCGCCAGCAGCTTGGCCCAGGGGCAAGGGTCACCCCTCCACTTT. Its protein product is CASSLAQGQGSPLHF.